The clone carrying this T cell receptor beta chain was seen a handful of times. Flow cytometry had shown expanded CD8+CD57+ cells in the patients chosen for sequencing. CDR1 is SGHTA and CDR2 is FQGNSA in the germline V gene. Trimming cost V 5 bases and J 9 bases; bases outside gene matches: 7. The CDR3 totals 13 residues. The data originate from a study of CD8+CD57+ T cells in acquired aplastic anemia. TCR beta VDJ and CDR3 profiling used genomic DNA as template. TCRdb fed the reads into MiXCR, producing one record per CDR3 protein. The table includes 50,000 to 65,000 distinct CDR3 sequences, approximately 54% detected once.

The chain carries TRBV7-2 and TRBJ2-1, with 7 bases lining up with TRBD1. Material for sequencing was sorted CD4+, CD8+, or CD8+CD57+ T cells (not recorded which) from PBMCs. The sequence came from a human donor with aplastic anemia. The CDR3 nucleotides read TGTGCCAGCAGCCGCATAGGGGGCACTGAGCAGTTCTTC. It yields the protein CASSRIGGTEQFF.